Below are 6 T cell receptor beta chains sequenced from a single sample in a study of identical twins (TCRdb year 2016). Libraries were prepared through 5' RACE. Sequencing used an Illumina HiSeq 2000. In TCRdb, the public reads were trimmed at Q25 with fastp and aligned with MiXCR, with productive beta chains retained. Rows merge per CDR3 protein into single entries with the most common DNA and genes. In this sample the table shows 450,000 or so distinct CDR3 sequences, over 12% of which occur a single time. The ten largest make up about 0.54% of the sample. These data are also associated with another study on yellow fever vaccine responses in identical twins.

The material sequenced was CD4+ T cells sorted from blood. Receptor source: a woman aged 18-29 years in good health.

The CDR3 coding sequence is TGTGCCAGCAGTTCACTAGCGGGGGGAGCAGATACGCAGTATTTT. Protein sequence: CASSSLAGGADTQYF. J is TRBJ2-3 and V is TRBV27; 12 nucleotides align to TRBD2. The CDR3 consists of 15 residues. With V trimmed by 4 bases and J by 4 bases, 3 bases remained unmatched. The germline gives CDR1 MNHEY, CDR2 SMNVEV (reference sequence).

This clonotype showed up many times. The J gene is TRBJ2-5, the V gene TRBV20-1, with 9 bases lining up with TRBD2. Per germline, CDR1 DFQATT and CDR2 SNEGSKA (reference sequence). V dropped 0 bases and J dropped 5; count of bases not matched to a gene: 7. The CDR3 is made up of 15 amino acids. The CDR3 nucleotides are TGCAGTGCTAGAGACTTAGCGGGGGCGGGGGAGACCCAGTACTTC. This sequence encodes CSARDLAGAGETQYF.

The chain has TRBV7-8 and TRBJ1-2; maybe TRBD1 (6 bases). There are 15 residues in the CDR3. In germline, CDR1 is SGHVS, CDR2 FQNEAQ. Trimming took off 0 bases at V and 4 bases at J, with 12 bases between the two ends. Here the CDR3 reads CASSLAAGGPYGYTF. The CDR3 region has the DNA TGTGCCAGCAGCTTAGCAGCGGGGGGGCCCTATGGCTACACCTTC. The complete variable domain, with remaining parts taken from reference TRBV7-8 and TRBJ1-2, reads GAGVSQSPRYKVAKRGQDVALRCDPISGHVSLFWYQQALGQGPEFLTYFQNEAQLDKSGLPSDRFFAERPEGSVSTLKIQRTQQEDSAVYLCASSLAAGGPYGYTFGSGTRLTVV.

This clonotype has a count of ten or more. The chain combines TRBV6-5 with TRBJ2-1; a weak D match, TRBD1 (5 bases). V gave up 2 bases and J gave up 7 bases, with 12 bases separating them. The CDR3 runs to 14 residues. Per germline, CDR1 MNHEY and CDR2 SVGAGI. CDR3 region: CASSYGARDNEQFF. As DNA, the CDR3 is TGTGCCAGCAGTTACGGTGCCAGGGATAATGAGCAGTTCTTC.

The chain employs TRBV4-1 and TRBJ2-1; 10 bases map to TRBD2. CDR3 length equals 16 residues. CDR1 and CDR2 from the germline V gene are MGHRA and YSYEKL. The V segment lost 2 bases and the J segment 6 bases; nucleotides outside the gene matches: 7. The CDR3 sequence is CASSQPSGGLINEQFF. The CDR3 DNA is TGCGCCAGCAGCCAACCTAGCGGGGGCCTTATCAATGAGCAGTTCTTC.

This clonotype appeared many times. The V and J genes are TRBV29-1 and TRBJ2-7; D might be TRBD1 or TRBD2, each matching 5 bases. CDR3 size: 14 residues. CDR1 SQVTM and CDR2 ANQGSEA come from the germline V gene. V lost 1 base and J 3 bases, leaving 13 bases between the germline ends. In nucleotides, the CDR3 is TGCAGCGTTGAAGGGGCAGGGACCTTCTACGAGCAGTACTTC. It translates to CSVEGAGTFYEQYF.